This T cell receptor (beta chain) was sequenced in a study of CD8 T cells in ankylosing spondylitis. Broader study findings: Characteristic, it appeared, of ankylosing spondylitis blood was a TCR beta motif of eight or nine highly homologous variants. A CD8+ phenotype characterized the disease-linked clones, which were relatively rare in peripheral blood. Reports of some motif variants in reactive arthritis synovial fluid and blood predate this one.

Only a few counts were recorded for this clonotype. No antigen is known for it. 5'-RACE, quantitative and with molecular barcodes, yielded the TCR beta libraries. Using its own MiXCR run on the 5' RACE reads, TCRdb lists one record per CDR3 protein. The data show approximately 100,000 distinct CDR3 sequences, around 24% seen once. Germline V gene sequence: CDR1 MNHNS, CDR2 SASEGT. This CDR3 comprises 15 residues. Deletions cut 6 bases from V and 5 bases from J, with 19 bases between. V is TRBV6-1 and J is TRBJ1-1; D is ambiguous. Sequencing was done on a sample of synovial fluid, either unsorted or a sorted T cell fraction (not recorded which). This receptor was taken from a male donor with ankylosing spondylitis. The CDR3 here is CASREPGTRTTEAFF. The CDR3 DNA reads TGTGCCAGCAGGGAACCGGGAACTCGAACAACTGAAGCTTTCTTT.